What follows are 21 T cell receptor beta chains derived from one specimen sequenced in a study of PD-L1 blockade in urothelial cancer. Method: immunoSEQ multiplex PCR; TCRdb's copy keeps in-frame clones and lacks some. The data show 90,000 to 100,000 clones, nearly 90% seen once. Documented time point: pretreatment peripheral blood. The sample here was PBMCs, taken around atezolizumab (anti-PD-L1) treatment. These receptors came from a man aged 60-69 years with urothelial cancer.

This chain connects TRBV19 to TRBJ2-7; 7 positions match TRBD1. Trimming at V came to 6 bases and at J to 5 bases, leaving 7 bases not matched to a gene. Germline assignment: CDR1 LNHDA and CDR2 SQIVND (reference sequence). The CDR3 sequence is 13 residues long. The CDR3 spells CASSQTGYDEQYF. CDR3 DNA sequence: TGTGCCAGTAGCCAGACAGGGTATGACGAGCAGTACTTC.

The chain couples TRBV4-3 to TRBJ2-2; D perhaps matches TRBD2 (5 bases). V was cut by 6 bases and J by 0 bases, with 11 bases left in between. CDR1 LGHNA and CDR2 YSLEER come from the germline V gene. The CDR3 runs 15 residues. The CDR3 region is CASRREFANTGELFF. CDR3 bases: TGCGCCAGCAGGAGGGAGTTCGCGAACACCGGGGAGCTGTTTTTT.

This sequence joins TRBV15 and TRBJ2-1; D not certain. The V and J ends lost 0 bases and 3 bases respectively, with 15 bases between them. The CDR3 is made up of 17 amino acids. Per the germline V gene, CDR1 is LNHNV and CDR2 is YYDKDF (reference sequence). The chain's CDR3 is CATSRDEPLLRYNEQFF. For the CDR3, the DNA is TGTGCCACCAGCAGAGACGAGCCCCTACTCCGCTACAATGAGCAGTTCTTC.

The chain recombines TRBV5-8 with TRBJ1-5; weak D call: TRBD1 (5 bases). V shed 9 bases and J shed 0 bases, with 13 bases lying between them. Germline CDR1 SGHTS, CDR2 YDEGEE. The CDR3 loop spans 14 amino acids. This CDR3 reads CATADKYSNQPQHF. DNA of the CDR3: TGTGCCACCGCGGACAAATATAGCAATCAGCCCCAGCATTTT.

The chain combines TRBV7-9 with TRBJ1-3, with D possibly TRBD1 on 6 matching bases. V lost 5 bases, J lost 1 base, and 9 bases lay in between. The germline V gene encodes CDR1 SEHNR and CDR2 FQNEAQ (reference sequence). CDR3 length: 14 residues. CDR3 nucleotide sequence: TGTGCCAGCAGCCCCGACAGGTCTGGAAACACCATATATTTT. This encodes CASSPDRSGNTIYF.

The chain links TRBV2 to TRBJ2-1; TRBD2 matches at 7 bases. Per germline, CDR1 SNHLY and CDR2 FYNNEI. The CDR3 spans 15 residues. V shed 2 bases and J 2 bases; nucleotides not matched to a gene: 3. CDR3: CASSETGGTYNEQFF. CDR3 bases: TGTGCCAGCAGTGAAACGGGGGGAACCTACAATGAGCAGTTCTTC.

J is TRBJ2-7 and V is TRBV28; 9 positions match TRBD1. This CDR3 contains 15 residues. J was trimmed by 2 bases and V by 6 bases; bases with no gene match: 8. Germline V gene data show CDR1 as MDHEN and CDR2 as SYDVKM. The CDR3 loop reads CASSSTGGDTYEQYF. In DNA, the CDR3 is TGTGCCAGCAGCTCCACAGGGGGCGATACCTACGAGCAGTACTTC.

The V call is TRBV7-6, the J call TRBJ2-5; 7 positions agree with TRBD2. Germline V gene lookup returns CDR1 SGHVS and CDR2 FNYEAQ. This CDR3 region has 13 residues. J lost 7 bases, V lost 1 base, and 3 bases had no gene match. The CDR3 bases are TGTGCCAGCAGCTTAGATCCGGGGGGGACCCAGTACTTC. The encoded protein is CASSLDPGGTQYF.

This sequence joins TRBV15 and TRBJ2-3; a possible D gene is TRBD2 (7 bases). Trimming took off 1 base at V and 2 bases at J, with 19 bases between the two ends. Germline lookup yields CDR1 LNHNV and CDR2 YYDKDF (reference sequence). The CDR3 has 18 amino acids. CDR3 protein: CATSRGMNAGAYTDTQYF. The DNA of the CDR3 is TGTGCCACCAGCAGAGGAATGAACGCGGGGGCCTACACAGATACGCAGTATTTT.

J is TRBJ2-7 and V is TRBV10-1, with TRBD1 matching 7 bases. Unmatched junction bases numbered 8, after V lost 3 bases and J lost 0 bases. Per germline, CDR1 WNHNN and CDR2 SYGVQD (reference sequence). CDR3 length equals 16 residues. CDR3 loop: CASSEVRGTVSYEQYF. CDR3 DNA: TGCGCCAGCAGTGAAGTTCGTGGGACAGTCTCCTACGAGCAGTACTTC.

V usage is TRBV19 and J usage is TRBJ1-5; 8 nucleotides align to TRBD1. The CDR3 sequence is 16 residues long. Germline CDR1 reads LNHDA; CDR2 reads SQIVND (reference sequence). The V segment lost 7 bases and the J segment 4 bases; nucleotides outside the gene matches: 12. This chain's CDR3 is CASTSTWTGPNQPQHF. CDR3 in DNA: TGTGCCAGTACCTCCACTTGGACAGGGCCAAATCAGCCCCAGCATTTT.

The chain is built from TRBV5-4 and TRBJ2-3; 12 bases agree with TRBD1. After removal of 4 bases from V and 4 bases from J, the junction contained 7 bases not matched to a gene. Germline lookup yields CDR1 SGHNT and CDR2 YYREEE (reference sequence). This CDR3 has 16 residues. CDR3 sequence reads: CASSRGTGGRSDTQYF. CDR3 sequence (DNA): TGTGCCAGCAGCAGAGGGACAGGGGGCCGATCAGATACGCAGTATTTT.

The chain links TRBV18 to TRBJ2-3; 13 bases align to TRBD2. The ends lost 3 bases at V and 3 bases at J; junction bases unmatched: 3. Germline assignment: CDR1 KGHSH and CDR2 LQKENI. The CDR3 length is 16 residues. DNA of the CDR3: TGTGCCAGCTCACCGCGACTAGCGGGGGGTACAGATACGCAGTATTTT. Its protein is CASSPRLAGGTDTQYF. Using reference TRBV18 and TRBJ2-3 for the parts outside the CDR3, the full variable domain is NAGVMQNPRHLVRRRGQEARLRCSPMKGHSHVYWYRQLPEEGLKFMVYLQKENIIDESGMPKERFSAEFPKEGPSILRIQQVVRGDSAAYFCASSPRLAGGTDTQYFGPGTRLTVL.

The V gene is TRBV7-2, the J gene TRBJ2-7; TRBD2 matches 8 bases. CDR1 and CDR2 (germline): SGHTA, FQGNSA. This CDR3 is built from 15 residues. V lost 1 base, J lost 2 bases, and 4 bases stayed unmatched. CDR3 nucleotide sequence: TGTGCCAGCAGCTTAGTTAGCGGGGTAACCTACGAGCAGTACTTC. Its protein is CASSLVSGVTYEQYF.

The V call is TRBV18, the J call TRBJ2-3; TRBD1 is a possible D gene (6 bases). Germline CDR1 reads KGHSH; CDR2 reads LQKENI. V dropped 9 bases and J dropped 0 bases, with 13 bases sitting between them. The CDR3 spans 14 residues. The CDR3 reads CASTQGSSTDTQYF. CDR3 DNA: TGTGCCAGTACACAGGGTTCTAGCACAGATACGCAGTATTTT.

V and J are TRBV7-2 and TRBJ2-2; 11 bases map to TRBD1. V was clipped by 0 bases and J by 5 bases; unmatched bases: 2. The CDR3 length is 16 residues. Per germline, CDR1 SGHTA and CDR2 FQGNSA. CDR3 nucleotide sequence: TGTGCCAGCAGCTTAGCAGGACAGGGGGCAACCGGGGAGCTGTTTTTT. Protein product: CASSLAGQGATGELFF. The full variable domain, rest sourced from reference TRBV7-2 and TRBJ2-2, is GAGVSQSPSNKVTEKGKDVELRCDPISGHTALYWYRQSLGQGLEFLIYFQGNSAPDKSGLPSDRFSAERTGGSVSTLTIQRTQQEDSAVYLCASSLAGQGATGELFFGEGSRLTVL.

The chain carries TRBV19 and TRBJ1-3, with D possibly matching TRBD1 (6 bases). The CDR3 is 16 residues long. V lost 3 bases and J 0 bases, leaving 12 bases between the germline ends. Germline V gene lookup returns CDR1 LNHDA and CDR2 SQIVND (reference sequence). CDR3 loop: CASSISRTDSGNTIYF. Written as DNA, the CDR3 is TGTGCCAGTAGTATCTCTCGGACAGACTCTGGAAACACCATATATTTT.

The rearrangement links TRBV6-5 to TRBJ1-1, with D maybe TRBD1 (6 bases). Germline V lookup: CDR1 MNHEY, CDR2 SVGAGI. There are 15 residues in the CDR3. V lost 2 bases, J lost 0 bases, and 10 bases lay in between. The CDR3 reads CASSYNRDLNTEAFF. CDR3 sequence (DNA): TGTGCCAGCAGTTACAACAGGGACCTGAACACTGAAGCTTTCTTT.

This clone was observed once. The CDR3 DNA reads TGTGCCAGCAGCCAATCTACTCGGGAGCTGTTTTTT. Its protein is CASSQSTRELFF. The chain links TRBV7-2 to TRBJ2-2; D is unresolved. V lost 5 bases to trimming and J lost 9 bases, with 10 bases between them. CDR1 is SGHTA and CDR2 is FQGNSA in the germline V gene. The CDR3 is made up of 12 amino acids.

The V gene is TRBV5-4, the J gene TRBJ2-2; D is possibly TRBD1 (7 bases). CDR1 is SGHNT, CDR2 YYREEE, per germline (reference sequence). CDR3 size: 17 residues. V was shortened by 3 bases and J by 3 bases, with 18 bases between the two germline ends. CDR3 DNA: TGTGCCAGCAGCTCCCCTCCCTCCAGGGGGGACACCGGGGAGCTGTTTTTT. Its protein product is CASSSPPSRGDTGELFF.

The chain's CDR3 is CASSPLTGGDETQYF. For the CDR3, the DNA is TGTGCCAGCAGCCCGCTGACAGGGGGCGACGAGACCCAGTACTTC. The chain employs TRBV5-4 and TRBJ2-5; 10 bases fit TRBD1. The J segment lost 5 bases and the V segment lost 4 bases, leaving 8 bases of the junction unmatched. CDR1 and CDR2 (germline): SGHNT, YYREEE (reference sequence). The CDR3 has 15 residues.